Below, 7 T cell receptor beta chains from the same sample are listed, as sequenced in a study of cytomegalovirus exposure and HLA in healthy donors. The primer mix had 60 Vbeta and 13 Jbeta primers. Sequencing was performed with immunoSEQ multiplex PCR; in TCRdb, only in-frame clones are kept and a portion is missing. The sample includes about 150,000 clones, approximately 72% of them seen just once. The specimen sequenced was PBMCs. Every receptor here comes from a man aged 40-55 years in good health and CMV-seronegative.

The chain employs TRBV11-2 and TRBJ2-5; TRBD1 matches 8 bases. The CDR3 runs 16 residues. Germline CDR1 SGHAT, CDR2 FQNNGV. Trimming removed 1 base from V and 5 bases from J; junction bases left unmatched: 9. CDR3 DNA: TGTGCCAGCAGCTTAGGGCAGGGGGCTACTATTGAGACCCAGTACTTC. It encodes CASSLGQGATIETQYF.

The chain links TRBV7-9 to TRBJ1-6; tentatively, D is TRBD1 (6 bases). Per germline, CDR1 SEHNR and CDR2 FQNEAQ (reference sequence). Trimming shortened V by 4 bases and J by 17 bases, and 15 bases separated the two germline ends. The CDR3 length is 12 residues. The CDR3 DNA sequence: TGTGCCAGCAGCTCCCAACAGGGAGAATTCCACTTT. Amino acid sequence: CASSSQQGEFHF.

V is TRBV28 and J is TRBJ2-2, with 7 bases lining up with TRBD2. Looked up from germline, CDR1 is MDHEN and CDR2 is SYDVKM. The CDR3 sequence is 13 residues long. Trimming removed 2 bases from V and 6 bases from J; junction bases left unmatched: 0. As DNA, the CDR3 is TGTGCCAGCAGTTTAGGGGGGGCCGGGGAGCTGTTTTTT. This gives the protein CASSLGGAGELFF.

The chain employs TRBV12-2 and TRBJ2-7; the tabulated D call, TRBD1, remains unverified against the DNA. TRBV12-2 is an annotated pseudogene. This CDR3 comprises 12 residues. The CDR3 DNA reads TGTGCAAGTCGCCTCCAGGGGTACGAGCAGTACTTC. Translating it yields CASRLQGYEQYF.

The chain carries TRBV6-1 and TRBJ2-6; 7 bases line up with TRBD1. V shed 6 bases, J shed 2 bases, and the junction held 4 bases outside the gene matches. Germline-derived CDR1 and CDR2 are MNHNS and SASEGT. This CDR3 spans 15 amino acids. Here the CDR3 DNA reads TGTGCCAGCAGACACGGGACAGCTGGGGCCAACGTCCTGACTTTC. It specifies CASRHGTAGANVLTF.

This chain connects TRBV9 to TRBJ2-5, with 9 bases identical to TRBD2. J was trimmed by 5 bases and V by 0 bases; bases with no gene match: 11. Per the germline V gene, CDR1 is SGDLS and CDR2 is YYNGEE. CDR3 length: 17 residues. CDR3 DNA sequence: TGTGCCAGCAGCGTAGCGCGGGGGGGGAAACTGCAGGAGACCCAGTACTTC. It codes for CASSVARGGKLQETQYF.

The chain is built from TRBV19 and TRBJ2-1, with D possibly TRBD2 on 6 matching bases. Germline V gene lookup returns CDR1 LNHDA and CDR2 SQIVND (reference sequence). The ends were cut back, 3 bases at V and 6 bases at J, with 9 bases in the middle. The CDR3 contains 13 residues. CDR3 residues: CASSISGANEQFF. CDR3 DNA sequence: TGTGCCAGTAGTATCTCGGGAGCCAATGAGCAGTTCTTC. The full variable domain, in which reference TRBV19 and TRBJ2-1 provide the parts outside the CDR3, is DGGITQSPKYLFRKEGQNVTLSCEQNLNHDAMYWYRQDPGQGLRLIYYSQIVNDFQKGDIAEGYSVSREKKESFPLTVTSAQKNPTAFYLCASSISGANEQFFGPGTRLTVL.